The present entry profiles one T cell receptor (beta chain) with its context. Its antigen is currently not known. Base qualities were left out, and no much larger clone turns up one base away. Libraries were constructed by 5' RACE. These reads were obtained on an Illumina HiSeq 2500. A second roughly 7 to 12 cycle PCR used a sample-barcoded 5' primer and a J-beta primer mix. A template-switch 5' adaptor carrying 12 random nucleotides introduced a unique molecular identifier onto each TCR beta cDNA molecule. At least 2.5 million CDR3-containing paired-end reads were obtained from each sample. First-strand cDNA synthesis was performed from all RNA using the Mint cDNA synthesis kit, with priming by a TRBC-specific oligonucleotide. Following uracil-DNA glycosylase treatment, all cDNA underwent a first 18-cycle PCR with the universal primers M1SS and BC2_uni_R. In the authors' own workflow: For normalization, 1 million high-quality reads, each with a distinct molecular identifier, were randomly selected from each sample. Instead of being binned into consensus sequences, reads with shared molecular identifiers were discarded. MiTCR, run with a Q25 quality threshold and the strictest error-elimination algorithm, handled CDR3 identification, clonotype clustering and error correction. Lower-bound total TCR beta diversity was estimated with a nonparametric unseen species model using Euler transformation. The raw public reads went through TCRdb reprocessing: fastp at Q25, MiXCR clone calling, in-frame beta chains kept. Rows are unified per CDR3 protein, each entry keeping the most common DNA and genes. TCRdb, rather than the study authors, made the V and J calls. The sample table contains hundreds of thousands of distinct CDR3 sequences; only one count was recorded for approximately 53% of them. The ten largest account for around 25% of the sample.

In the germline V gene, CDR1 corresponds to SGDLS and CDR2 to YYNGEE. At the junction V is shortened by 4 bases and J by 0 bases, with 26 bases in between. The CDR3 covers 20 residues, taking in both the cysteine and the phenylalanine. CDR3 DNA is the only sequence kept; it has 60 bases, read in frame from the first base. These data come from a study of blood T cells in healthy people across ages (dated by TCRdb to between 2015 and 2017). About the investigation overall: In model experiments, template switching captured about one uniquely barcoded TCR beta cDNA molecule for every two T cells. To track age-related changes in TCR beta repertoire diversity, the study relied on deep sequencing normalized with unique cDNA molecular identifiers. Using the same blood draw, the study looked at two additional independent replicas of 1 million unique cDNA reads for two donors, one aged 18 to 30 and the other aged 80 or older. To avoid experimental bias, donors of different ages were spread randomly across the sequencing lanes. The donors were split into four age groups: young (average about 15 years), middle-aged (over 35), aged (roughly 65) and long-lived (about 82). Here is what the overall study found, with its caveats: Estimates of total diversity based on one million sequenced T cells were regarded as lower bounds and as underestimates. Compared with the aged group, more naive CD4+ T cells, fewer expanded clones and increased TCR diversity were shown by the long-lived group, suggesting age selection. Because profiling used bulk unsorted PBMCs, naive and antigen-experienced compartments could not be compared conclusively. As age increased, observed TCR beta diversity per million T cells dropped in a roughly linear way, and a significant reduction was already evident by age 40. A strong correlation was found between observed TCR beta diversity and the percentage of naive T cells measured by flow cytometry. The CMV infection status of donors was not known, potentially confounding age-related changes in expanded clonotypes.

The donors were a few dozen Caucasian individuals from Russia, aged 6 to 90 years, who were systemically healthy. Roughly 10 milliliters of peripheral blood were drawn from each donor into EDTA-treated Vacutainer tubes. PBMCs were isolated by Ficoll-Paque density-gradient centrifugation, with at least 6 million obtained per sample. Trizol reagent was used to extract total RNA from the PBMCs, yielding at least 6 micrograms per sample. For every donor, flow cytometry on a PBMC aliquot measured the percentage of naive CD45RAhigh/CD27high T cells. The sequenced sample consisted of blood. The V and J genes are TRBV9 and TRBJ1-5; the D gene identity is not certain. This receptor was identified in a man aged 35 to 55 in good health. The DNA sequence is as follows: TGTGCCAGCAGCCAATACAAACATGGGATTACTCCTTATAGCAATCAGCCCCAGCATTTT. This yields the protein CASSQYKHGITPYSNQPQHF.